Listed below are T cell receptor beta chains from one sample, sequenced in a study of blood T cell repertoires in COVID-19. The repertoire was sequenced with immunoSEQ multiplex PCR; TCRdb's copy has only in-frame clones and lacks some. The sample holds fewer than 500,000 clones; 70% to 90% are singletons and the top ten take approximately 2%. Sequencing was performed on PBMCs or T cells enriched from blood (not recorded which). These receptors all stem from a young woman with acute COVID-19. CDR3s include the opening cysteine and the closing phenylalanine or tryptophan. Fields, in order: V gene, clone size, J gene, D gene, CDR3 DNA, CDR3 protein. The D gene is left open where the match is weak. The size field is filled for only some rows; it gives once, few, many or a size class.

v_gene: TRBV13
abundance: NA
j_gene: TRBJ2-5
d_gene: NA
CDR3nt: TGTGCCAGCAGCTTAGTAGGGGGAGAGACCCAGTACTTC
CDR3aa: CASSLVGGETQYF

v_gene: TRBV28
abundance: few
j_gene: TRBJ2-1
d_gene: TRBD2
CDR3nt: TGTGCCAGCAGAAAGGGGGCTAGCGGGAGCGGATCCTACAATGAGCAGTTCTTC
CDR3aa: CASRKGASGSGSYNEQFF

v_gene: TRBV15
abundance: NA
j_gene: TRBJ1-5
d_gene: NA
CDR3nt: TGTGCCACCAACCATGGGGGCCAGCCCCAGCATTTT
CDR3aa: CATNHGGQPQHF

v_gene: TRBV3-1/TRBV3-2
abundance: few
j_gene: TRBJ2-3
d_gene: NA
CDR3nt: TGTGCCAGCAGCCGAGCCGCACTAGCCCAGTATTTT
CDR3aa: CASSRAALAQYF

v_gene: TRBV12-1
abundance: NA
j_gene: TRBJ1-6
d_gene: NA
CDR3nt: TGTGCCAGCCGGACAGGTTCACCCCTCCACTTT
CDR3aa: CASRTGSPLHF

v_gene: TRBV7-2
abundance: NA
j_gene: TRBJ2-2
d_gene: TRBD2
CDR3nt: TGTGCCAGCAGGGGACTAGCGATTAACACCGGGGAGCTGTTTTTT
CDR3aa: CASRGLAINTGELFF

v_gene: TRBV4-3
abundance: once
j_gene: TRBJ1-1
d_gene: NA
CDR3nt: TGCGCCAGCAGCCAAGTGGCGAACACTGAAGCTTTCTTT
CDR3aa: CASSQVANTEAFF

v_gene: TRBV5-1
abundance: NA
j_gene: TRBJ2-1
d_gene: TRBD2
CDR3nt: TGCGCCAGCAGCTCAAGATCGGGACTAGCGGGAGGGTGGAATGAGCAGTTCTTC
CDR3aa: CASSSRSGLAGGWNEQFF

v_gene: TRBV28
abundance: NA
j_gene: TRBJ1-5
d_gene: NA
CDR3nt: TGTGCCAGCAGTTCTCCGGGAGCGGGTGGCAATCAGCCCCAGCATTTT
CDR3aa: CASSSPGAGGNQPQHF

v_gene: TRBV10-3
abundance: NA
j_gene: TRBJ2-1
d_gene: NA
CDR3nt: TGTGCCATCAGTGAGGGGAGGAATGAGCAGTTCTTC
CDR3aa: CAISEGRNEQFF

v_gene: TRBV30
abundance: NA
j_gene: TRBJ2-7
d_gene: NA
CDR3nt: TGTGCCTGGAGGAGAACTTACTACGAGCAGTACTTC
CDR3aa: CAWRRTYYEQYF

v_gene: TRBV13
abundance: NA
j_gene: TRBJ1-2
d_gene: NA
CDR3nt: TGTGCCAGCAGCTTAGGTTGGCAGGGCGATGGCTACACCTTC
CDR3aa: CASSLGWQGDGYTF

v_gene: TRBV2
abundance: once
j_gene: TRBJ1-1
d_gene: NA
CDR3nt: TGTGCCAGCAGGCAGATGAACACTGAAGCTTTCTTT
CDR3aa: CASRQMNTEAFF

v_gene: TRBV27
abundance: NA
j_gene: TRBJ2-3
d_gene: NA
CDR3nt: TGTGCCAGCAGTTCCAGGGGGCGGGAGAGGACAGATACGCAGTATTTT
CDR3aa: CASSSRGRERTDTQYF

v_gene: TRBV28
abundance: NA
j_gene: TRBJ1-2
d_gene: TRBD1
CDR3nt: TGTGCCAGCAGACTGGGACAGGGGTTGGGCTACACCTTC
CDR3aa: CASRLGQGLGYTF

v_gene: TRBV27
abundance: NA
j_gene: TRBJ1-1
d_gene: NA
CDR3nt: TGTGCCAGCAGTAGGCGACAGGCCATGAACACTGAAGCTTTCTTT
CDR3aa: CASSRRQAMNTEAFF

v_gene: TRBV4-1
abundance: NA
j_gene: TRBJ1-6
d_gene: TRBD1
CDR3nt: TGCGCCAGCAGCCGAACCGACAGGGGTCAGTCACCCCTCCACTTT
CDR3aa: CASSRTDRGQSPLHF

v_gene: TRBV6-1
abundance: NA
j_gene: TRBJ1-4
d_gene: TRBD1
CDR3nt: TGTGCCAGCAGTGAAGGGGACAGGGAGACTGAAAAACTGTTTTTT
CDR3aa: CASSEGDRETEKLFF

v_gene: TRBV3-1/TRBV3-2
abundance: NA
j_gene: TRBJ2-7
d_gene: TRBD1
CDR3nt: TGTGCCAGCAGCCAAGGAGAAGGGGGCCCCGACGAGCAGTACTTC
CDR3aa: CASSQGEGGPDEQYF

v_gene: TRBV7-8
abundance: NA
j_gene: TRBJ2-1
d_gene: NA
CDR3nt: TGTGCCAGCAGCCTTGATCGGGGGACCTACAATGAGCAGTTCTTC
CDR3aa: CASSLDRGTYNEQFF

v_gene: TRBV19
abundance: NA
j_gene: TRBJ2-7
d_gene: NA
CDR3nt: TGTGCCAGCGCGGCCGGATCCTCCTACGAGCAGTACTTC
CDR3aa: CASAAGSSYEQYF

v_gene: TRBV10-3
abundance: once
j_gene: TRBJ2-7
d_gene: TRBD1
CDR3nt: TGTGCCATGGGACAGGGTCCCTACGAGCAGTACTTC
CDR3aa: CAMGQGPYEQYF

v_gene: TRBV10-2
abundance: few
j_gene: TRBJ1-3
d_gene: NA
CDR3nt: TGCGCCAGCAGTGAGTCGGCGGGGTTGAACACCATATATTTT
CDR3aa: CASSESAGLNTIYF

v_gene: TRBV6-1
abundance: NA
j_gene: TRBJ1-6
d_gene: NA
CDR3nt: TGTGCCAGCAGTGATCCAGGGAATTCACCCCTCCACTTT
CDR3aa: CASSDPGNSPLHF

v_gene: TRBV28
abundance: NA
j_gene: TRBJ2-1
d_gene: TRBD2
CDR3nt: TGTGCCAGCAGTTTTCGGGGGAGGGGTTACAATGAGCAGTTCTTC
CDR3aa: CASSFRGRGYNEQFF

v_gene: TRBV12-3/TRBV12-4
abundance: NA
j_gene: TRBJ2-7
d_gene: NA
CDR3nt: TGTGCCAGCAGTTTAGGCGCAACCTACGAGCAGTACTTC
CDR3aa: CASSLGATYEQYF